This T cell receptor beta chain was obtained from a study of blood T cell repertoires in COVID-19. On the study more broadly: COVID-19 samples from acute and convalescent phases originated in the United States, Italy and Spain.

The J segment lost 6 bases and the V segment lost 4 bases, leaving 9 bases of the junction unmatched. Germline-derived CDR1 and CDR2 are SGHNT and YYREEE (reference sequence). This CDR3 region has 15 residues. Under the authors' procedure: Amplification with reference gene primers provided the estimates of nucleated cell counts. Assay: immunoSEQ multiplex PCR; the TCRdb copy retains only in-frame clones and omits some. V, J and clone size derive from that table, while D and trimming were established from the DNA sequence. Here the sample spans about 120,000 clones, 80% to 90% being singletons. This TCR was sampled from a human donor in a cohort sampled during active COVID-19. The genes are TRBV5-4 and TRBJ2-1, with 8 bases identical to TRBD2. The sequenced sample was peripheral blood. The DNA for the CDR3 is TGTGCCAGCAGCGTTCTAGCGGGCCCCTCCAATGAGCAGTTCTTC. This translates into CASSVLAGPSNEQFF.